This is a list of T cell receptor beta chains from one sample in a study of T cell responses to AZD1222 COVID-19 vaccine. Produced via immunoSEQ multiplex PCR; TCRdb's table is partial and in-frame only. The sample records tens of thousands of clones, 80% being singletons. The sequencing used peripheral blood, collected 28 days after the second AZD1222 dose. The receptor set was obtained from an adult who received the AZD1222 COVID-19 vaccine. Each CDR3 is given with its conserved first and last residue. D genes are given only for firm matches. Expanded clones are given a class, and other clones once, few, many or no size at all.

j_call,d_call,clone_size,v_call,cdr3_nt,cdr3_aa
TRBJ1-4,NA,NA,TRBV4-3,TGCGCCAGCAGCCAAGATCTCCCGGGCCACACGACTAATGAAAAACTGTTTTTT,CASSQDLPGHTTNEKLFF
TRBJ1-1,NA,NA,TRBV6-4,TGTGCCAGCAGTGCAGGGACCTCCAGGGATGAAGCTTTCTTT,CASSAGTSRDEAFF
TRBJ1-2,NA,NA,TRBV3-1/TRBV3-2,TGTGCCAGCAGCCAGACAGTAGACTATGGCTACACCTTC,CASSQTVDYGYTF
TRBJ1-1,NA,NA,TRBV5-4,TGTGCCAGCAGCCTCCCGAGGGGGTTGGGGAACACTGAAGCTTTCTTT,CASSLPRGLGNTEAFF
TRBJ1-2,NA,NA,TRBV5-4,TGTGCCAGCAGCTTGGTGGCAGGCGTCTATGGCTACACCTTC,CASSLVAGVYGYTF
TRBJ1-5,NA,NA,TRBV5-1,TGCGCCAGCAGCTTGGTGGCAGGGGGCAATCAGCCCCAGCATTTT,CASSLVAGGNQPQHF
TRBJ2-7,TRBD1,NA,TRBV27,TGTGCCAGCCGAGGACAGGGGGCGGGGGAGCAGTACTTC,CASRGQGAGEQYF
TRBJ2-7,NA,once,TRBV11-2,TGTGCCAGCAGCTTAGACCCATTTTACGAGCAGTACTTC,CASSLDPFYEQYF
TRBJ2-4,TRBD1,NA,TRBV6-5,TGTGCCAGCAGTTCTCGGACAGGGGAAAACATTCAGTACTTC,CASSSRTGENIQYF
TRBJ2-1,NA,NA,TRBV28,TGTGCCAGCAGTTCGAGGGCGGGGCACAATGAGCAGTTCTTC,CASSSRAGHNEQFF
TRBJ2-2,NA,NA,TRBV7-2,TGTGCCAGCAGCGACCGGACAACTAGCACCGGGGAGCTGTTTTTT,CASSDRTTSTGELFF
TRBJ1-6,TRBD1,NA,TRBV5-1,TGCGCCAGCAGCTTGGGTAGGGGGCAGAATTCACCCCTCCACTTT,CASSLGRGQNSPLHF
TRBJ2-3,TRBD1,NA,TRBV6-4,TGTGCCAGCAGTGAGACAGGGGACACACACACAGATACGCAGTATTTT,CASSETGDTHTDTQYF
TRBJ1-5,NA,NA,TRBV5-3,TGTGCCAGAAGCTTGGGCGTGAAGGGTCCCTATAGCAATCAGCCCCAGCATTTT,CARSLGVKGPYSNQPQHF
TRBJ1-1,NA,NA,TRBV5-1,TGCGCCAGCAGCCAAGAGAACACTGAAGCTTTCTTT,CASSQENTEAFF
TRBJ2-5,NA,NA,TRBV7-2,TGTGCCAGCAGCTTAGCCGGTTTGGGACTTCGAATCGAGACCCAGTACTTC,CASSLAGLGLRIETQYF
TRBJ1-6,NA,NA,TRBV27,TGTGCCAGCAGTCAAGGGTTAGTGAATTCACCCCTCCACTTT,CASSQGLVNSPLHF
TRBJ2-2,NA,NA,TRBV30,TGTGCCTGGAGTACCGAAGGACAGAGGCTCACCGGGGAGCTGTTTTTT,CAWSTEGQRLTGELFF
TRBJ1-2,TRBD1,NA,TRBV30,TGTGCCTGGAACACAGGGGGCAAAGGCTATGGCTACACCTTC,CAWNTGGKGYGYTF
TRBJ1-6,NA,NA,TRBV12-3/TRBV12-4,TGTGCCAGCAGTTTCGCCTATAATTCACCCCTCCACTTT,CASSFAYNSPLHF
TRBJ1-4,NA,NA,TRBV13,TGTGCCAGCAGCTTAAGAAGCGGGGAGCCTGAAAAACTGTTTTTT,CASSLRSGEPEKLFF
TRBJ2-1,TRBD1,few,TRBV6-1,TGTGCCAGCAGTGATACGGGACAGGGGGCCAATGAGCAGTTCTTC,CASSDTGQGANEQFF
TRBJ1-6,NA,NA,TRBV19,TGTGCCAGCCGTGGGGGACCGTATAATTCACCCCTCCACTTT,CASRGGPYNSPLHF